This T cell receptor (beta chain) was recovered during a study of immune evolution from preneoplasia to lung adenocarcinoma. Study-level results: Top clone share appeared to fall from AAH through AIS, MIA, adenocarcinoma.

A word on this clone: Antigen specificity is unknown.

This table comes from immunoSEQ multiplex PCR, and its TCRdb copy is limited to in-frame clones, with some not included. The table has about 27,000 clones, about three quarters seen once. The CDR3 covers 13 residues. Per the germline V gene, CDR1 is SEHNR and CDR2 is FQNEAQ (reference sequence). Trimming cost V 1 base and J 0 bases, with 2 bases left between them. Resections took place in Japan or China from about 2013 to 2017. Histologic diagnosis was independently verified by two lung pathologists. Macro-dissection enriched premalignant or tumor cells before nucleic acid extraction. The chain uses TRBV7-9 and TRBJ2-3; D unresolved. The sequence was collected from a person aged 55 to 70 with invasive lung adenocarcinoma. Some clones in this sample may be carry-over from other donors' samples. Specimen: FFPE invasive lung adenocarcinoma tissue. The CDR3 region has the DNA TGTGCCAGCAGCTTAGGAAGCACAGATACGCAGTATTTT. Its protein product is CASSLGSTDTQYF. Complete variable domain (other parts from reference TRBV7-9 and TRBJ2-3): DTGVSQNPRHKITKRGQNVTFRCDPISEHNRLYWYRQTLGQGPEFLTYFQNEAQLEKSRLLSDRFSAERPKGSFSTLEIQRTEQGDSAMYLCASSLGSTDTQYFGPGTRLTVL.